This TCR beta chain was sequenced in a study of T cell repertoires in cytomegalovirus infection. Study-level information: Selection of CMV epitopes for the study included recently identified HLA-C-restricted and well-studied HLA-B-restricted ones. CMV infection plus the matching HLA type was flagged by public TCR beta signatures.

Study conclusions and caveats: CMV carriers with the relevant HLA were identified by cumulative public TCR beta family frequency.

TCRdb itself ran the reads through MiXCR, one entry per CDR3 protein. Counted here are roughly 920,000 distinct CDR3 sequences, roughly 31% occurring once; the ten biggest clones make up over 10%. CDR3 size: 20 residues. CDR1 is LNHDA and CDR2 is SQIVND in the germline V gene (reference sequence). A word on this clonotype: As yet, its antigen is unknown. One end of the junction is discordant with germline, which a read error may explain.

The rearrangement links TRBV19 to TRBJ2-3, with 7 nucleotides matching TRBD1. The specimen comprised cultured CD8+ T cells from PBMCs, sampled from culture after CMV antigen stimulation. The receptor comes from a human donor in good health (CMV status not recorded). Some clones in this sample may be carry-over from other donors' samples. The CDR3 DNA reads TGTACCAGTAGTATAGGATTGTGGACAGGCTCTTCATATAGCACAGATACGCAGTATTTT. Its translation: CTSSIGLWTGSSYSTDTQYF.